A selection of T cell receptor beta chains follows, all from one sample in a study of T cells after yellow fever vaccination. TCRdb reanalysed the 5' RACE reads using MiXCR and keeps one entry per CDR3 protein. The table lists hundreds of thousands of distinct CDR3 sequences, over 8% of them singletons. The sample here was PBMCs, taken on the day of the first yellow fever vaccination. These receptors all stem from a man aged 18 to 35 who received the YFV17D yellow fever vaccine. Both conserved end residues are part of each CDR3. A D gene is named only where the DNA matches it firmly. Size tells how often a clone was seen (once, few, many) or the class of an expanded clone, and some rows leave it out.

d_call j_call cdr3_length clone_size v_call cdr3_aa cdr3_nt
TRBD2 TRBJ2-1 15 . TRBV18 CASAPSSGARDERFF TGTGCCAGCGCCCCATCTAGCGGTGCCCGGGATGAGCGGTTCTTC
. TRBJ2-3 16 few TRBV11-2 CASSLDRDNWGDTQYF TGTGCCAGCAGCTTAGACCGGGACAATTGGGGAGATACGCAGTATTTT
. TRBJ2-5 14 . TRBV2 CASSEGPNQETQYF TGTGCCAGCAGTGAAGGCCCGAACCAAGAGACCCAGTACTTC
TRBD1 TRBJ1-1 15 few TRBV7-9 CASSLGQITNTEAFF TGTGCCAGCAGCCTGGGACAGATTACTAACACTGAAGCTTTCTTT
. TRBJ1-6 14 . TRBV12-3/TRBV12-4 CASSLGVTRAPLHF TGTGCCAGCAGTTTGGGGGTTACGCGGGCACCCCTCCACTTT
. TRBJ1-1 14 few TRBV19 CASSIFGKDTEAFF TGTGCCAGTAGTATATTCGGGAAAGACACTGAAGCTTTCTTT
. TRBJ1-1 13 . TRBV7-9 CASSFHMNTEAFF TGTGCCAGCAGCTTTCACATGAACACTGAAGCTTTCTTT
TRBD2 TRBJ2-3 16 many TRBV7-9 CASSFGTSGSTDTQYF TGTGCCAGCAGCTTCGGGACTAGCGGAAGCACAGATACGCAGTATTTT
. TRBJ1-1 14 few TRBV9 CASSHSGSYTEAFF TGTGCCAGCAGCCACTCAGGCAGCTACACTGAAGCTTTCTTT
TRBD2 TRBJ2-7 14 . TRBV5-1 CASSHQRGEGEQYF TGCGCCAGCAGCCACCAGCGGGGAGAAGGCGAGCAGTACTTC
. TRBJ2-1 15 few TRBV4-2 CASSQEGAAYNEQFF TGTGCCAGCAGCCAGGAGGGGGCAGCCTACAATGAGCAGTTCTTC
. TRBJ2-2 13 . TRBV6-2/TRBV6-3 CASLTPNTGELFF TGTGCCAGCCTTACGCCGAACACCGGGGAGCTGTTTTTT
. TRBJ2-1 15 few TRBV11-2 CASSRWTDVDNEQFF TGTGCCAGCAGCAGATGGACCGACGTCGACAATGAGCAGTTCTTC
. TRBJ2-2 14 . TRBV28 CASFQGMNTGELFF TGTGCCAGCTTCCAGGGGATGAACACCGGGGAGCTGTTTTTT
. TRBJ1-1 15 . TRBV4-1 CASSQGRGGNTEAFF TGCGCCAGCAGCCAAGGTCGGGGGGGCAACACTGAAGCTTTCTTT
. TRBJ2-1 16 . TRBV6-5 CASSFSDQLVVDEQFF TGTGCCAGCAGTTTCTCAGACCAATTAGTAGTGGATGAGCAGTTCTTC
. TRBJ1-4 23 . TRBV7-4 CASSLLFFGLGTRSIQTNEKLFF TGTGCCAGCAGCTTATTATTTTTCGGCCTTGGGACGCGAAGCATCCAAACTAATGAAAAACTGTTTTTT
. TRBJ2-5 16 . TRBV5-1 CASSAGEGANQETQYF TGCGCCAGCAGCGCGGGTGAAGGGGCGAACCAAGAGACCCAGTACTTC
TRBD1 TRBJ1-6 15 few TRBV6-1 CASSEIGTGVSPLHF TGTGCCAGCAGTGAAATCGGGACAGGGGTTTCACCCCTCCACTTT
. TRBJ2-7 14 few TRBV7-2 CASSFQVSDYEQYF TGTGCCAGCAGCTTCCAAGTATCCGACTACGAGCAGTACTTC
. TRBJ2-3 15 many TRBV20-1 CSARDLSGAGDTQYF TGCAGTGCTAGAGATCTTTCGGGGGCAGGTGATACGCAGTATTTT
. TRBJ1-1 18 few TRBV4-3 CASSQDQGSGRGGTEAFF TGCGCCAGCAGCCAAGACCAGGGAAGCGGTCGGGGGGGCACTGAAGCTTTCTTT
. TRBJ2-7 15 many TRBV12-3/TRBV12-4 CASSLADSPGVKQYF TGTGCCAGCAGTTTAGCCGACAGCCCGGGAGTGAAGCAGTACTTC
TRBD1 TRBJ1-2 16 . TRBV29-1 CSVEDRYQGAVYGYTF TGCAGCGTTGAAGATCGGTATCAGGGGGCTGTCTATGGCTACACCTTC
. TRBJ2-5 19 . TRBV7-5 CLCASSSAVARGAQETQYF .
TRBD1 TRBJ2-4 14 . TRBV11-2 CASSVRGLGNIQYF TGTGCCAGCAGCGTCAGGGGGCTGGGGAACATTCAGTACTTC
TRBD1 TRBJ2-7 14 . TRBV7-2 CASSLDRGLYEQYF TGTGCCAGCAGCTTAGACAGGGGGCTCTACGAGCAGTACTTC
. TRBJ2-2 17 many TRBV7-9 CASSPRQALLNTGELFF TGTGCCAGCAGCCCCAGACAGGCGTTACTGAACACCGGGGAGCTGTTTTTT
TRBD2 TRBJ2-1 14 . TRBV3-1 CASSPLSGGNEQFF TGTGCCAGCAGCCCACTGAGCGGGGGCAATGAGCAGTTCTTC
TRBD2 TRBJ2-1 20 . TRBV9 CASSVRPPSGGGPRDNEQFF TGTGCCAGCAGCGTACGCCCCCCCTCGGGCGGGGGGCCCCGGGACAATGAGCAGTTCTTC
TRBD2 TRBJ2-5 14 few TRBV12-3/TRBV12-4 CASSGGGRQETQYF TGTGCCAGCAGCGGCGGGGGAAGACAAGAGACCCAGTACTTC
TRBD2 TRBJ2-3 18 few TRBV4-3 CASSQSGTSGGVQATQYF TGCGCCAGCAGCCAATCCGGGACTAGCGGGGGGGTGCAGGCTACGCAGTATTTT
. TRBJ2-5 13 few TRBV4-3 CASSQHLGETQYF TGCGCCAGCAGCCAACACTTGGGGGAGACCCAGTACTTC
TRBD1 TRBJ1-6 13 few TRBV29-1 CSVRTGGDSPLHF TGCAGCGTTAGGACAGGGGGCGATTCACCCCTCCACTTT
. TRBJ1-2 17 few TRBV5-1 CASSPSFPRDANYGYTF TGCGCCAGCTCGCCATCCTTTCCCAGGGATGCTAACTATGGCTACACCTTC
. TRBJ2-5 15 many TRBV29-1 CSVEDLGTPGETQYF TGCAGCGTTGAAGATCTTGGCACGCCGGGGGAGACCCAGTACTTC
. TRBJ1-1 15 many TRBV4-2 CASSQVAEYNTEAFF TGTGCCAGCAGCCAAGTTGCAGAGTATAACACTGAAGCTTTCTTT
. TRBJ1-2 13 . TRBV7-9 CASSLPRDYGYTF TGTGCCAGCAGCTTGCCTCGGGACTATGGCTACACCTTC
. TRBJ2-2 15 many TRBV7-8 CASSLEGGVTGELFF TGTGCCAGCAGCTTAGAGGGCGGGGTCACCGGGGAGCTGTTTTTT
TRBD2 TRBJ2-7 18 . TRBV7-3 CASSLSSPSSGGRYEQYF TGTGCCAGCAGCTTATCCTCTCCCTCTAGCGGGGGGCGCTACGAGCAGTACTTC
. TRBJ2-7 12 . TRBV18 CASSPASREQYF TGTGCCAGCTCACCGGCTTCGAGGGAGCAGTACTTC